The 27 T cell receptor beta chains reported below all come from one sample, sequenced in a study of CD8+ T cells in alopecia areata. Using CD4, CD8alpha, NKG2D, NKG2ACE and other markers, pooled cutaneous lymph node cells were sorted. cDNA prepared by RNA extraction and subsequent reverse transcription served as the template for sequencing. Data came from immunoSEQ multiplex PCR; TCRdb stores just in-frame clones and leaves some out. There are 250,000 or so clones in the sample, none observed a single time. What was sequenced was CD4+ T cells sorted from a lymph node. These receptors were collected from a C3H/HeJ mouse with alopecia areata. For this mouse line, the MHC haplotype is H2-k.

As for this clone: Gene names are mouse gene names. The CDR3 sequence is CASGDAGGSPSYEQYF. The sequenced CDR3 bases are TGTGCCAGCGGTGATGCTGGGGGGTCCCCCTCCTAT. The chain is built from TRBV13-2 and TRBJ2-7; 8 bases fit TRBD2. The CDR3 extends 4 residues past the end of the read, so its final part is completed from the germline J gene. Germline-derived CDR1 and CDR2 are NNHNN and SYGAGS (reference sequence). This CDR3 has 16 amino acids. With 0 bases clipped from V and 0 bases from J, the junction kept 5 bases outside the gene matches.

About this clone itself: Gene names are the mouse ones. The read comes to an end 4 residues before the CDR3 does, leaving the germline J gene to fill in the end. Distinct nucleotide sequences in the sample also encode this CDR3. The chain couples TRBV13-1 to TRBJ2-7, with 7 nucleotides matching TRBD1. CDR3 length: 14 residues. Germline V lookup: CDR1 NSHNY, CDR2 SYGAGN. The V and J ends lost 1 base and 0 bases, in that order; junction bases with no gene match: 1. Partial CDR3 DNA: TGTGCCAGCAGTGATCCAGGGGGCTCCTAT. Amino acids: CASSDPGGSY. The CDR3 as a whole reads CASSDPGGSYEQYF.

Ten or more counts support this clone. Genes and germline are mouse. The read stops 4 residues short of the end of the CDR3; the missing end is completed from the germline J gene. This rearrangement joins TRBV17 to TRBJ2-2; D may be TRBD1 (6 bases). CDR3 size: 12 residues. Trimming left V 11 bases short and J 1 base short, with 8 bases between. Per the germline V gene, CDR1 is MNHDT and CDR2 is YYDKIL. CDR3 bases read: TGTGCTCGGGACAAAAACACCGGG. Amino acids: CARDKNTG. The full CDR3 reads CARDKNTGQLYF.

Concerning this clone: Gene names and germline match the mouse. The CDR3 extends 4 residues past the end of the read, so its final part is completed from the germline J gene. V gene TRBV13-1 combines with J gene TRBJ1-1; D gene unclear. The CDR3 totals 14 residues. Germline V gene data show CDR1 as NSHNY and CDR2 as SYGAGN. V lost 1 base and J 0 bases, leaving 7 bases between the germline ends. The part of the CDR3 DNA that was read is TGTGCCAGCAGTGATCCCACAGCAAACACA. Its protein is CASSDPTANT. From start to end, the CDR3 is CASSDPTANTEVFF.

Only a few counts were recorded for this clone. Gene and germline names: mouse. The DNA ends 4 residues before the CDR3 does, and the rest of the CDR3 is filled in from the germline J gene. The chain is built from TRBV19 and TRBJ2-1; 8 bases are a match to TRBD2. CDR1 is FNHDT, CDR2 SITEND, per germline (reference sequence). The length of the CDR3 is 13 residues. CDR3 DNA, as far as it was read: TGTGCCAGCATAAGGGGGGGGCGAGCT. Translated, it gives CASIRGGRA. The entire CDR3 is CASIRGGRAEQFF.

This clone was observed a handful of times. Germline and genes here are mouse. The read falls 4 residues short of the CDR3 end, and the missing part is taken from the germline J gene. Other DNA sequences in the sample encode the same CDR3. This chain links TRBV1 with TRBJ2-5; the D is unclear. Per germline, CDR1 NSQYPW and CDR2 LRSPGD (reference sequence). Trimming left V 3 bases short and J 0 bases short, with 7 bases between. This CDR3 comprises 14 residues. The sequenced CDR3 bases are TGCACCTGCAGTGCGCAGATTAACCAAGAC. Amino acids: CTCSAQINQD. The whole CDR3 protein reads CTCSAQINQDTQYF.

Turning to this clone: Gene names are mouse gene names. The CDR3 end falls 4 residues outside the read, so it is completed with the germline J gene. The chain is built from TRBV31 and TRBJ2-3; perhaps TRBD1 as D (5 bases). This CDR3 is 12 amino acids long. Looked up from germline, CDR1 is GKSSPN and CDR2 is SITVG. The CDR3 loop reads CAWSLGEETLYF. Incomplete CDR3 DNA: TGTGCCTGGAGTCTAGGGGAAGAA.

There are a few counts of this clone. A much larger clone lies a single base off, so this may be a read error. Mouse names are used for the genes. From the germline J gene comes the end of the CDR3, since the read stops 4 residues before it. The chain carries TRBV13-3 and TRBJ2-1, with D maybe TRBD1 (6 bases). Per the germline V gene, CDR1 is NNHDY and CDR2 is SYVADS. Trimming left V 4 bases short and J 3 bases short, with 8 bases between. The CDR3 is 13 amino acids. The CDR3 is CASSLDSYAEQFF. The sequenced part of the CDR3 DNA is TGTGCCAGCAGTCTGGACAGCTATGCT.

As for this clone: The gene symbols are mouse symbols. The read ends 3 residues shy of where the CDR3 ends; the end is completed using the germline J gene. The chain employs TRBV13-2 and TRBJ1-6; D is uncertain. TRBJ1-6 counts as an open reading frame of uncertain function. Germline V lookup: CDR1 NNHNN, CDR2 SYGAGS (reference sequence). V lost 4 bases, J lost 0 bases, and 8 bases lay in between. This CDR3 has 15 residues. The CDR3 here is CASGQTISYNSPLYF. CDR3 DNA (partial): TGTGCCAGCGGTCAGACAATTTCCTATAATTCGCCC.

Worth noting for this clone: The gene symbols are mouse symbols. CDR3 sequence: CASGETGGMDTQYF. The DNA read from the CDR3 is TGTGCCAGCGGTGAGACAGGGGGCATGGAC. The rearrangement joins TRBV13-2 to TRBJ2-5, with 10 bases lining up with TRBD1. Coverage ceases 4 residues before the CDR3 finishes, and the germline J gene fills in the end. The CDR3 consists of 14 residues. In germline, CDR1 is NNHNN, CDR2 SYGAGS (reference sequence).

Concerning this clone itself: Genes here carry mouse names. From the germline J gene comes the end of the CDR3, since the read stops 4 residues before it. The genes are TRBV13-2 and TRBJ2-2, with 12 bases matching TRBD2. There are 16 residues in the CDR3. The germline gives CDR1 NNHNN, CDR2 SYGAGS (reference sequence). The CDR3 sequence: CASGARDWGDIGQLYF. The sequenced CDR3 bases are TGTGCCAGCGGTGCCCGGGACTGGGGGGACATCGGG.

This clone has just a few counts. The gene symbols are mouse symbols. The CDR3 is cut off 4 residues early in the read; its end comes from the germline J gene. In the same sample, other DNA sequences code for this CDR3. V gene TRBV13-1 combines with J gene TRBJ2-4; 9 positions match TRBD2. V gave up 0 bases and J gave up 0 bases; unmatched junction bases: 2. Looked up from germline, CDR1 is NSHNY and CDR2 is SYGAGN. The CDR3 runs to 16 residues. The covered CDR3 bases are TGTGCCAGCAGTGATGCCTGGGGGGGGAGTCAAAAC. It specifies CASSDAWGGSQN. The full CDR3 protein reads CASSDAWGGSQNTLYF.

In its sample, this clone was seen a few times. Gene names refer to mouse genes. The read finishes 4 residues shy of the CDR3 end, and the germline J gene is used to complete it. This chain connects TRBV17 to TRBJ2-1; 11 bases map to TRBD2. CDR1 is MNHDT and CDR2 is YYDKIL in the germline V gene. J lost 3 bases, V lost 0 bases, and 4 bases had no gene match. This CDR3 has 17 residues. The CDR3 region is CASSRDQLGGRYAEQFF. The CDR3 bases that were read are TGTGCTAGCAGTAGAGATCAACTGGGGGGGCGCTATGCT.

This clone was counted a few times. Gene names denote mouse genes. The sequenced fragment ends 4 residues before the CDR3 boundary, so the rest is inferred from the germline J gene. This sequence joins TRBV17 and TRBJ2-2; D is undetermined. This CDR3 is 14 amino acids long. Germline CDR1 MNHDT, CDR2 YYDKIL. V lost 3 bases, J lost 2 bases, and 7 bases lay in between. CDR3 region: CASSSRHNTGQLYF. The covered CDR3 bases are TGTGCTAGCAGTAGCCGACATAACACCGGG.

On this clone itself: Mouse germline and gene names are used. The sequence runs out 4 residues before the end of the CDR3; the remainder is reconstructed from the germline J gene. The chain is built from TRBV19 and TRBJ1-2; 9 nucleotides align to TRBD1. Germline V CDR1 and CDR2: FNHDT, SITEND (reference sequence). The CDR3 extends over 12 amino acids. The sequenced part of the CDR3 DNA is TGTGCCAGCAGTCGGGACAGGGCC. Its translation: CASSRDRA. The CDR3, in full, reads CASSRDRADYTF.

Concerning this clone: All gene names here are mouse names. The sequence runs out 4 residues before the end of the CDR3; the remainder is reconstructed from the germline J gene. V is TRBV5 and J is TRBJ1-1, with D possibly TRBD1 on 6 matching bases. This CDR3 is 14 amino acids long. Germline V gene sequence: CDR1 LGHNA, CDR2 YNLKQL (reference sequence). The V gene lost 6 bases and the J gene lost 3 bases, with 14 bases spanning the gap. This CDR3 is CASSPRGAYTEVFF. The sequenced part of the CDR3 DNA is TGTGCCAGCAGTCCCCGGGGGGCTTACACA.

With respect to this clone: Each gene name is a mouse one. From the germline J gene comes the end of the CDR3, since the read stops 4 residues before it. The V gene is TRBV13-3, the J gene TRBJ2-2; possible D gene TRBD2, 7 bases. CDR1 and CDR2 (germline): NNHDY, SYVADS. V was shortened by 4 bases and J by 3 bases, with 13 bases between the two germline ends. CDR3 length equals 15 residues. The CDR3 is CASSWWGADTGQLYF. The DNA read from the CDR3 is TGTGCCAGCAGTTGGTGGGGGGCGGACACCGGG.

Turning to this clone: Germline and genes: mouse. Read coverage stops 4 residues before the CDR3 terminus; the germline J gene supplies the remainder. The same CDR3 also results from other DNA sequences found in this sample. The chain carries TRBV13-3 and TRBJ1-1; 7 bases line up with TRBD1. The CDR3 is made up of 13 amino acids. The V gene's germline CDR1 is NNHDY and CDR2 SYVADS. CDR3 sequence: CASSDRGQTEVFF. The CDR3 bases that were read are TGTGCCAGCAGTGATAGGGGACAGACA.

This clone was detected only a few times. These gene names are mouse names. The sequenced fragment ends 4 residues before the CDR3 boundary, so the rest is inferred from the germline J gene. Other DNA sequences within the sample encode an identical CDR3. V gene TRBV19 combines with J gene TRBJ2-7; 8 nucleotides line up with TRBD1. CDR1 is FNHDT and CDR2 is SITEND in the germline V gene (reference sequence). This CDR3 is built from 14 residues. V shed 1 base and J 3 bases; nucleotides not matched to a gene: 3. The part of the CDR3 DNA that was read is TGTGCCAGCAGTATAAGAACAGGGGGCTAT. It translates to CASSIRTGGY. The CDR3 in its entirety is CASSIRTGGYEQYF.

This clone turned up a few times. Genes and germline come from the mouse. The sequence runs out 4 residues before the end of the CDR3; the remainder is reconstructed from the germline J gene. J is TRBJ2-2 and V is TRBV17; D might be TRBD1 (5 bases). The CDR3 consists of 15 residues. Germline V gene data show CDR1 as MNHDT and CDR2 as YYDKIL. V lost 1 base and J 3 bases, leaving 9 bases between the germline ends. The CDR3 loop reads CASSRGQGDTGQLYF. The CDR3 bases that were read are TGTGCTAGCAGTAGAGGCCAGGGCGACACCGGG.

A word on this clone: The gene symbols are mouse symbols. Read data end 4 residues before the CDR3 end; the end is taken from the germline J gene. The same CDR3 is also encoded by other DNA sequences in this sample. The chain combines TRBV13-3 with TRBJ1-2, with a weak D call TRBD1 (6 bases). The CDR3 length is 14 residues. CDR1 is NNHDY and CDR2 is SYVADS in the germline V gene. Trimming removed 2 bases from V and 1 base from J, with 9 bases in between. The CDR3 is CASSERGKNSDYTF. The sequenced CDR3 bases are TGTGCCAGCAGTGAGAGGGGGAAAAACTCC.

About this clone: Germline and genes: mouse. The CDR3 end falls 4 residues outside the read, so it is completed with the germline J gene. This sequence joins TRBV14 and TRBJ2-5; D possibly corresponds to TRBD1 (5 bases). This CDR3 contains 12 residues. Looked up from germline, CDR1 is SGHDT and CDR2 is FRDEAV. The part of the CDR3 DNA that was read is TGTGCCAGCAGCCGAAACAGGGAC. It translates to CASSRNRD. The full-length CDR3 reads as CASSRNRDTQYF.

This clone appeared a few times. Gene names refer to mouse genes. The CDR3 extends 4 residues past the end of the read, so its final part is completed from the germline J gene. The V gene is TRBV13-3, the J gene TRBJ2-2; D gene unclear. V was cut by 6 bases and J by 0 bases, with 6 bases left in between. CDR1 and CDR2 from the germline V gene are NNHDY and SYVADS. The CDR3 sequence is 13 residues long. The CDR3 loop is CASKTTNTGQLYF. The DNA read from the CDR3 is TGTGCCAGCAAGACAACAAACACCGGG.

A note on this clone: Genes and germline are mouse. The missing CDR3 end, 4 residues past where the read stops, is filled in from the germline J gene. The chain has TRBV5 and TRBJ2-5; unclear D gene. Between the trimmed V and J ends, which lost 0 bases and 3 bases, there was a span of 10 bases. The CDR3 is 15 amino acids. Germline V lookup: CDR1 LGHNA, CDR2 YNLKQL (reference sequence). The CDR3 loop reads CASSQDSASQDTQYF. The DNA read from the CDR3 is TGTGCCAGCAGCCAAGACAGTGCCAGTCAAGAC.

This clone was seen a handful of times. Mouse germline and gene names are used. The sequence runs out 3 residues before the end of the CDR3; the remainder is reconstructed from the germline J gene. Distinct nucleotide sequences in the sample also encode this CDR3. The chain joins TRBV13-1 to TRBJ1-6, with TRBD1 as a possible D gene (5 bases). TRBJ1-6 is placed among ORFs of uncertain function. The ends were cut back, 1 base at V and 2 bases at J, with 7 bases in the middle. CDR1 is NSHNY and CDR2 is SYGAGN in the germline V gene. This CDR3 region has 15 residues. Here the CDR3 reads CASSDRGAYNSPLYF. Incomplete CDR3 DNA: TGTGCCAGCAGTGATAGAGGGGCCTATAATTCGCCC.

Regarding this clone: Each gene name is a mouse one. With the read ending 4 residues before the CDR3 end, the germline J gene is used to fill in that end. V gene TRBV19 combines with J gene TRBJ1-2; D is uncertain. The CDR3 runs 13 residues. V was clipped by 5 bases and J by 1 base, with 9 bases between them. Germline V gene sequence: CDR1 FNHDT, CDR2 SITEND (reference sequence). The CDR3 is CASSLQINSDYTF. The covered CDR3 bases are TGTGCCAGCAGCCTTCAGATAAACTCC.

In the case of this clone: The gene symbols are mouse symbols. Read coverage stops 4 residues before the CDR3 terminus; the germline J gene supplies the remainder. The V and J genes are TRBV13-1 and TRBJ1-1; 10 bases agree with TRBD1. The CDR3 sequence is 13 residues long. CDR1 is NSHNY, CDR2 SYGAGN, per germline. The CDR3 is CASRTGGRTEVFF. CDR3 bases read: TGTGCCAGCAGGACAGGGGGCCGGACA.